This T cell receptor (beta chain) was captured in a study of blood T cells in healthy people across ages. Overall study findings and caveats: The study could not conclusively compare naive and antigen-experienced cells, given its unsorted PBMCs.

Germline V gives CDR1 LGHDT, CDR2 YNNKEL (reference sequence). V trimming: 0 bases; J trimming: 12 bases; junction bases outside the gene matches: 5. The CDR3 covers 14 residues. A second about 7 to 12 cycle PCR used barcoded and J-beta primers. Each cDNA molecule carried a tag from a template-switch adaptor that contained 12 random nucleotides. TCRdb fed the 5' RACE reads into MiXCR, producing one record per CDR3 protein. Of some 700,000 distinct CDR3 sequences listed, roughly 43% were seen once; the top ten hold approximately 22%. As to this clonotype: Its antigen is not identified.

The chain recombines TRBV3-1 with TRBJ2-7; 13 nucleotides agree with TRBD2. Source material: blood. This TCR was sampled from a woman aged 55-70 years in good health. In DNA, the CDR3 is TGTGCCAGCAGCCAAGAGGGGACTAGCGGGGAATTGTACTTC. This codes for CASSQEGTSGELYF.